The rows below give T cell receptor beta chains drawn from one sample of a study of blood T cell repertoires in COVID-19. TCRdb's table, derived via immunoSEQ multiplex PCR, lists solely in-frame clones and lacks some. The sample holds about 75,000 clones; 79% are singletons and the top ten take less than 6%. The sequenced material came from peripheral blood. All receptors derive from a woman aged 80 or older with active or convalescent COVID-19. The CDR3 runs from the conserved cysteine through the conserved F or W. The D gene is left open where the match is weak. Rows give clone size only sometimes, using once, few, many, or a class for an expanded clone.

NA | TRBJ2-1 | NA | TRBV2 | TGTGCCAGCATGGGGGGATGGAACAATGAGCAGTTCTTC | CASMGGWNNEQFF
NA | TRBJ1-1 | NA | TRBV10-3 | TGTGCCATCAGTATGCAGGGGAACACTGAAGCTTTCTTT | CAISMQGNTEAFF
NA | TRBJ2-3 | NA | TRBV7-9 | TGTGCCAGCAGCTTAGCCGGGTTCACAGATACGCAGTATTTT | CASSLAGFTDTQYF
NA | TRBJ2-5 | NA | TRBV12-5 | TGTGCTAGTGGTCAGGCAGTAATCCAAGAGACCCAGTACTTC | CASGQAVIQETQYF
TRBD2 | TRBJ2-5 | NA | TRBV7-7 | TGTGCCAGCAGCTCCGGACTAGCCACCGAGACCCAGTACTTC | CASSSGLATETQYF
TRBD1 | TRBJ2-7 | NA | TRBV28 | TGTGCCAGTCCTCCCGGGGGACAGGGGTTCACCTACGAGCAGTACTTC | CASPPGGQGFTYEQYF
TRBD2 | TRBJ2-7 | NA | TRBV7-2 | TGTGCCAGCAGCCCTAACCCGGGGGAGGGGACCTACGAGCAGTACTTC | CASSPNPGEGTYEQYF
TRBD1 | TRBJ1-6 | NA | TRBV5-5 | TGTGCCAGCAGCAGGGACAGGGGTACTAATTCACCCCTCCACTTT | CASSRDRGTNSPLHF
NA | TRBJ1-2 | NA | TRBV7-9 | TGTGCCAGCAGCGCCAGGGCTGGGGGGTTTAATGGCTACACCTTC | CASSARAGGFNGYTF
TRBD2 | TRBJ2-1 | once | TRBV5-1 | TGCGCCAGCAGCTTGGTCGGTAGCGGGATTAACAATGAGCAGTTCTTC | CASSLVGSGINNEQFF
NA | TRBJ2-7 | once | TRBV27 | TGTGCCAGCAGCAATTACCCTAACTCTTACGAGCAGTACTTC | CASSNYPNSYEQYF
NA | TRBJ2-3 | NA | TRBV4-3 | TGCGCCAGCAGCCTTAGCGGAGATACGCAGTATTTT | CASSLSGDTQYF
NA | TRBJ2-5 | NA | TRBV7-2 | TGTGCCAGCAGCTCCCCTTTACGGGGGGCGGAGACCCAGTACTTC | CASSSPLRGAETQYF
NA | TRBJ1-5 | NA | TRBV29-1 | TGCAGCGTATCCGAAGTTTATAGTCAGCCCCAGCATTTT | CSVSEVYSQPQHF
TRBD2 | TRBJ2-1 | NA | TRBV7-2 | TGTGCCAGCAGCTTTTGGACTAGATCCTCCTACAATGAGCAGTTCTTC | CASSFWTRSSYNEQFF
NA | TRBJ2-5 | NA | TRBV9 | TGTGCCAACAGCGGAGCTTGGGACTTAGGGAGGACCCAGTACTTC | CANSGAWDLGRTQYF
TRBD2 | TRBJ2-3 | NA | TRBV19 | TGTGCCACCACCACTAGCGCTAGCACAGATACGCAGTATTTT | CATTTSASTDTQYF
TRBD1 | TRBJ2-3 | NA | TRBV5-4 | TGTGCCAGCAGCGGACAGGGCCGCACAGATACGCAGTATTTT | CASSGQGRTDTQYF
TRBD1 | TRBJ1-6 | NA | TRBV9 | TGTGCCAGCAGCCCCCGGCTAACAGGGGATTCACCCCTCCACTTT | CASSPRLTGDSPLHF
NA | TRBJ1-6 | NA | TRBV27 | TGTGCCAGCAGTTTATTGAGATCCGGGGACTATAATTCACCCCTCCACTTT | CASSLLRSGDYNSPLHF
TRBD1 | TRBJ2-7 | once | TRBV19 | TGTGCCAGTAGTATGCCACAGGGGGCACAAAGTATCCACGAGCAGTACTTC | CASSMPQGAQSIHEQYF
NA | TRBJ1-4 | NA | TRBV4-2 | TGTGCCAGCAGCCAAGAAGTGGACCGGGCGGGGGAAAAACTGTTTTTT | CASSQEVDRAGEKLFF
NA | TRBJ1-6 | NA | TRBV27 | TGTGCCAGCAGTCCTTTTGTGAGCTCCTATAATTCACCCCTCCACTTT | CASSPFVSSYNSPLHF
NA | TRBJ2-6 | NA | TRBV19 | TGTGCCAGTAGACTGGACAGTTCTGGGGCCAACGTCCTGACTTTC | CASRLDSSGANVLTF
TRBD1 | TRBJ1-5 | once | TRBV5-1 | TGCGCCAGCAGCCCCTGGGGGACAGGTGATAATCAGCCCCAGCATTTT | CASSPWGTGDNQPQHF
TRBD1 | TRBJ2-2 | NA | TRBV18 | TGTGCCAGCTCACGACAGGGGGGCGCCGCTCGGAACACCGGGGAGCTGTTTTTT | CASSRQGGAARNTGELFF
NA | TRBJ1-5 | few | TRBV27 | TGTGCCAGCAGTTTGGACAGCGCTAATCAGCCCCAGCATTTT | CASSLDSANQPQHF
TRBD2 | TRBJ2-2 | NA | TRBV29-1 | TGCAGCGTTGAAGGATGGGGGGGTTTGGACACCGGGGAGCTGTTTTTT | CSVEGWGGLDTGELFF
TRBD2 | TRBJ2-1 | NA | TRBV10-3 | TGTGCCACCGAGCGGGGGGGCTACAATGAGCAGTTCTTC | CATERGGYNEQFF
NA | TRBJ1-5 | few | TRBV7-9 | TGTGCCAGCAGCACGACAGTAGGCGACAATCAGCCCCAGCATTTT | CASSTTVGDNQPQHF
NA | TRBJ2-7 | NA | TRBV6-2/TRBV6-3 | TGTGCCAGCAGTTACCGGGTTAGCCCGTCCTACGAGCAGTACTTC | CASSYRVSPSYEQYF
NA | TRBJ1-1 | NA | TRBV28 | TGTGCCAGCACAACAGGGTATGAAGCTTTCTTT | CASTTGYEAFF
TRBD2 | TRBJ2-3 | NA | TRBV20-1 | TGCAGTGCTAGTTTGATCCTAGCGGGGACTAGGGACCTCACAGATACGCAGTATTTT | CSASLILAGTRDLTDTQYF
TRBD1 | TRBJ2-1 | once | TRBV28 | TGTGCCAGCAGACACCGGGACAGGGGTTATAATGAGCAGTTCTTC | CASRHRDRGYNEQFF
NA | TRBJ2-1 | NA | TRBV11-2 | TGTGCCAGCAGCCACCGGGGGATTCTCGACGATGAGCAGTTCTTC | CASSHRGILDDEQFF
TRBD2 | TRBJ2-1 | NA | TRBV18 | TGTGCCAGCTCACCCCCGACAGGGAGGCTAGCGGGAGTCGGGCAGTTCTTC | CASSPPTGRLAGVGQFF
TRBD2 | TRBJ2-1 | once | TRBV18 | TGTGCCAGCTCACCACCGGGCGGGAGGGCAAATGAGCAGTTCTTC | CASSPPGGRANEQFF
NA | TRBJ2-7 | NA | TRBV5-1 | TGCGCCAGCAGCTTGGATCCAGGGCACCTCTACGAGCAGTACTTC | CASSLDPGHLYEQYF
TRBD1 | TRBJ1-1 | NA | TRBV7-9 | TGTGCCAGCAGCCCTTACACAGGGGGCCCTTTGAACACTGAAGCTTTCTTT | CASSPYTGGPLNTEAFF
NA | TRBJ1-5 | NA | TRBV12-3/TRBV12-4 | TGTGCCAGCAGTTTATCCCAAAATCAGCCCCAGCATTTT | CASSLSQNQPQHF
NA | TRBJ2-6 | NA | TRBV19 | TGTGCCAGTAGTATCATCCAGGTCCTCGGGGCCAACGTCCTGACTTTC | CASSIIQVLGANVLTF
NA | TRBJ1-1 | few | TRBV7-9 | TGTGCCAGCAGCTTAGCCGCGGGGACTGAAGCTTTCTTT | CASSLAAGTEAFF
TRBD1 | TRBJ2-2 | few | TRBV29-1 | TGCAGCGTTGAAGTGCAGGGGGACACCGGGGAGCTGTTTTTT | CSVEVQGDTGELFF
NA | TRBJ2-7 | few | TRBV27 | TGTGCCAGCAGTCGGACGGGAACCTACGAGCAGTACTTC | CASSRTGTYEQYF
TRBD1 | TRBJ2-5 | NA | TRBV19 | TGTGCCAGTAGTTCCTGGACAGGACAAGAGACCCAGTACTTC | CASSSWTGQETQYF
TRBD1 | TRBJ1-3 | NA | TRBV7-8 | TGTGCCAGCAGCTTACCCTGGACAGGGGAGGAAAAGGGAAACACCATATATTTT | CASSLPWTGEEKGNTIYF
TRBD1 | TRBJ2-7 | NA | TRBV10-3 | TGTGCCATCAGTGAACCGGGACAGGGAACCTACGAGCAGTACTTC | CAISEPGQGTYEQYF
NA | TRBJ1-5 | NA | TRBV6-5 | TGTGCCAGCAGTTACTCGTCATCCATTCAGCCCCAGCATTTT | CASSYSSSIQPQHF
TRBD1 | TRBJ1-1 | few | TRBV7-2 | TGTGCCAGCAGCCTAGGACTCCGGACAGGGCGAAAGGCTGAAGCTTTCTTT | CASSLGLRTGRKAEAFF
NA | TRBJ1-6 | few | TRBV19 | TGTGCCAGTAGTGCCAGGGATAATTCACCCCTCCACTTT | CASSARDNSPLHF
TRBD1 | TRBJ2-7 | medium-sized | TRBV19 | TGTGCCAGTGAACCGACAGGGGGCATCTACGAGCAGTACTTC | CASEPTGGIYEQYF
TRBD1 | TRBJ2-2 | NA | TRBV5-1 | TGCGCCAGCAGCTTGGGGACAGGGCGTAGCACCGGGGAGCTGTTTTTT | CASSLGTGRSTGELFF
TRBD1 | TRBJ1-1 | NA | TRBV10-2 | TGCGCCAGCACCCGAAGACAGGGAATGAACACTGAAGCTTTCTTT | CASTRRQGMNTEAFF
TRBD1 | TRBJ2-2 | few | TRBV5-4 | TGTGCCAGCAGCCACGGGGACAGGGGTGAGACCGGGGAGCTGTTTTTT | CASSHGDRGETGELFF
TRBD2 | TRBJ2-1 | NA | TRBV7-6 | TGTGCCAGCAGCCTCCGGACTAGCAATAACAATGAGCAGTTCTTC | CASSLRTSNNNEQFF